This T cell receptor (beta chain) was recorded in a study of early T cells in non-severe SARS-CoV-2 infection. For the study at large: Sequenced material consisted of bulk RNA (from unsorted whole blood), and chains were unpaired. General observations from the study: Matching against VDJdb likely underestimated virus-specific expansions, favoring anti-spike CD8.

The sample holds a few counts of this clonotype. As yet, its antigen is unknown. cDNA molecules, individually, were tagged with unique molecular identifiers. TCRdb reanalysed the 5' RACE reads using MiXCR and keeps one entry per CDR3 protein. The table records 95,000 to 120,000 distinct CDR3 sequences, 12% of them present only once. The V gene lost 0 bases and the J gene lost 2 bases, with 10 bases spanning the gap. CDR1 and CDR2 (germline): ENHRY, SYGVKD. This CDR3 is 15 amino acids long. This clonotype was obtained from an adult who was a healthcare worker with PCR-confirmed SARS-CoV-2 infection or an uninfected control (not recorded which). Source material: whole blood. The V gene is TRBV10-3, the J gene TRBJ1-1; no clear D. The CDR3 DNA reads as TGTGCCATCAGTGAGTCTGTGACCCTAAACACTGAAGCTTTCTTT. It is translated as CAISESVTLNTEAFF.